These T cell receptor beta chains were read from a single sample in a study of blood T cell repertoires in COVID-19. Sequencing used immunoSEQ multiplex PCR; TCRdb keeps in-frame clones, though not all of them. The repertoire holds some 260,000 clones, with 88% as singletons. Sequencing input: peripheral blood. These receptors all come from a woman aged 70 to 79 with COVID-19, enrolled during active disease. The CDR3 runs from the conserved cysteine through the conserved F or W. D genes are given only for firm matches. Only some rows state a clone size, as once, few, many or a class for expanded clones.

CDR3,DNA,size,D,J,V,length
CASSFSTAHTAQYF,TGCGCCAGCAGCTTTAGTACAGCCCACACGGCCCAGTACTTC,.,.,TRBJ2-5,TRBV5-1,14
CASSRLAGHSGANVLTF,TGTGCCAGTAGTCGACTAGCGGGGCACTCTGGGGCCAACGTCCTGACTTTC,.,TRBD2,TRBJ2-6,TRBV19,17
CASSYDSNTGELFF,TGTGCCAGCAGTTACGACAGTAACACCGGGGAGCTGTTTTTT,.,.,TRBJ2-2,TRBV6-5,14
CASSEWARLDEQFF,TGTGCCAGCAGTGAATGGGCCCGGCTCGATGAGCAGTTCTTC,.,.,TRBJ2-1,TRBV2,14
CASSLEPLAGPYEQYF,TGCGCCAGCAGCTTGGAACCACTAGCGGGCCCCTACGAGCAGTACTTC,.,TRBD2,TRBJ2-7,TRBV5-1,16
CAWSVHNEAFF,TGTGCCTGGAGTGTACACAATGAAGCTTTCTTT,once,.,TRBJ1-1,TRBV30,11
CAIMTGGSQEQYF,TGTGCCATAATGACGGGGGGGAGTCAGGAGCAGTACTTC,.,TRBD2,TRBJ2-7,TRBV10-3,13
CASGRRETQYF,TGTGCCAGCGGCCGCCGAGAGACCCAGTACTTC,.,.,TRBJ2-5,TRBV28,11
CASSHSGSGGKNIQYF,TGTGCCAGCAGCCATAGCGGGAGCGGCGGCAAAAACATTCAGTACTTC,.,TRBD2,TRBJ2-4,TRBV3-1/TRBV3-2,16
CASSKDRGEDGYTF,TGCGCCAGCAGCAAGGACAGGGGAGAGGATGGCTACACCTTC,.,TRBD1,TRBJ1-2,TRBV5-1,14
CASSQDIAEGTSDEKLFF,TGCGCCAGCAGCCAAGATATCGCGGAGGGCACCTCGGATGAAAAACTGTTTTTT,once,.,TRBJ1-4,TRBV4-1,18
CASSYYTPGQGSNTF,TGTGCCAGCAGCTACTACACACCGGGACAGGGAAGTAACACCTTC,few,TRBD1,TRBJ1-2,TRBV4-2,15
CASQTVELLYGYTF,TGTGCCAGCCAGACAGTAGAGCTCCTCTATGGCTACACCTTC,.,.,TRBJ1-2,TRBV28,14
CASSESGIPLRNEQFF,TGCGCCAGCAGTGAAAGCGGGATCCCCTTAAGGAATGAGCAGTTCTTC,.,TRBD2,TRBJ2-1,TRBV10-1,16
CASRFQGIGYTF,TGTGCCAGCAGGTTCCAGGGGATTGGCTACACCTTC,.,.,TRBJ1-2,TRBV6-4,12
CASSIGTGGHSNQPQHF,TGTGCCAGTAGTATCGGTACAGGGGGCCATAGCAATCAGCCCCAGCATTTT,.,TRBD1,TRBJ1-5,TRBV19,17
CATSDLQTGSETQYF,TGTGCCACCAGTGATTTGCAAACGGGATCGGAGACCCAGTACTTC,.,.,TRBJ2-5,TRBV24-1,15
CSVPGRNTEAFF,TGCAGCGTCCCGGGAAGGAACACTGAAGCTTTCTTT,.,.,TRBJ1-1,TRBV29-1,12
CAISDPGITSYEQYF,TGTGCCATCAGTGATCCGGGGATCACATCCTACGAGCAGTACTTC,.,.,TRBJ2-7,TRBV10-3,15
CACPLGQLDNYGYTF,TGTGCCTGCCCGCTAGGACAACTCGACAACTATGGCTACACCTTC,.,.,TRBJ1-2,TRBV30,15
CASSPGSGNSNQPQHF,TGTGCCAGCTCCCCAGGTTCAGGGAATAGCAATCAGCCCCAGCATTTT,.,.,TRBJ1-5,TRBV18,16
CASSIQGRADEQFF,TGTGCCAGCAGTATCCAGGGCAGGGCCGATGAGCAGTTCTTC,.,.,TRBJ2-1,TRBV7-9,14
CASSRLAGLSYNEQFF,TGCGCCAGCAGCCGGTTAGCGGGACTCTCCTACAATGAGCAGTTCTTC,.,TRBD2,TRBJ2-1,TRBV4-1,16
CAWSRYILGGIKGYTF,TGTGCCTGGAGTCGTTATATTCTAGGGGGCATAAAAGGCTACACCTTC,.,TRBD1,TRBJ1-2,TRBV30,16
CASSPSTSSGNTIYF,TGTGCCAGCAGCCCGTCGACAAGCTCTGGAAACACCATATATTTT,.,.,TRBJ1-3,TRBV7-9,15
CAWSVRVTGNYGYTF,TGTGCCTGGAGTGTACGGGTGACAGGGAACTATGGCTACACCTTC,.,TRBD1,TRBJ1-2,TRBV30,15
CASSFGTGGFLYQETQYF,TGTGCCAGCAGCTTCGGGACAGGGGGTTTCCTGTACCAAGAGACCCAGTACTTC,.,TRBD1,TRBJ2-5,TRBV7-9,18
CASRTRYNTEAFF,TGTGCCAGCAGAACGAGATACAACACTGAAGCTTTCTTT,.,.,TRBJ1-1,TRBV5-4,13